The text below deals with one TCR beta chain. Its antigen is currently unknown. The length of the CDR3 is 12 residues. Germline assignment: CDR1 MNHEY and CDR2 SVGEGT. The V segment lost 8 bases and the J segment 4 bases; nucleotides outside the gene matches: 3. Researchers reported that TCR beta cDNA libraries carried unique molecular identifiers. TCRdb processed the PCR reads anew with MiXCR; each CDR3 protein has one entry. The sample includes more than 450,000 distinct CDR3 sequences, 34% seen only once; the top ten take around 5.9%. This entry comes from a study of post-analysis software for immune sequencing data. Whole-study results and caveats: Higher frequency in patients than in controls was seen for five TRBV segments, with TRBV5-6, TRBV5-1 and TRBV20-1 among them.

The chain carries TRBV6-2 or TRBV6-3 and TRBJ1-2; 8 bases are a match to TRBD1. Sample: blood. The receptor was derived from a girl between 2 and 17 years old with multiple sclerosis. The CDR3 nucleotides read TGTGCCAGCCGCAGGGGGCTCTATGGCTACACCTTC. This gives the protein CASRRGLYGYTF.